These 21 T cell receptor beta chains originate from one sample sequenced in a study of OX40 agonist ivuxolimab in advanced cancers. Some clones are missing from TCRdb's copy, which holds only in-frame ones; the method was immunoSEQ multiplex PCR. The data hold approximately 82,000 clones, with approximately 85% observed a single time. This specimen was CD4+ or CD8+ T cells sorted from blood, taken in a trial of the OX40 agonist ivuxolimab. The receptors were sampled from an adult with an advanced solid tumor such as melanoma, head and neck, liver or kidney cancer.

The rearrangement links TRBV19 to TRBJ2-7, with 9 bases that match TRBD1. The length of the CDR3 is 14 residues. The germline gives CDR1 LNHDA, CDR2 SQIVND (reference sequence). After removal of 6 bases from V and 2 bases from J, the junction contained 5 bases not matched to a gene. DNA for the CDR3: TGTGCCAGTAGAACCGGGACAGGGACCTACGAGCAGTACTTC. Protein: CASRTGTGTYEQYF.

The rearrangement uses TRBV30 and TRBJ2-5; 7 bases agree with TRBD2. The V and J ends lost 0 bases and 1 base, in that order; junction bases with no gene match: 8. Germline loops: CDR1 GTSNPN, CDR2 SVGIG (reference sequence). CDR3 length: 16 amino acids. CDR3 nucleotides: TGTGCCTGGAGTGTACGGTCTAGCGGTTCCCAAGAGACCCAGTACTTC. Its translation is CAWSVRSSGSQETQYF.

The rearrangement joins TRBV2 to TRBJ1-1; the D is unclear. Germline V CDR1 and CDR2: SNHLY, FYNNEI. CDR3 length: 16 residues. Trimming took off 0 bases at V and 4 bases at J, with 15 bases between the two ends. The CDR3 nucleotides read TGTGCCAGCAGTGAAGCTAGAATGTTTACGGGCACTGAAGCTTTCTTT. It encodes CASSEARMFTGTEAFF.

The chain couples TRBV19 to TRBJ2-1, with 13 bases fitting TRBD2. With 5 bases clipped from V and 6 bases from J, the junction kept 10 bases outside the gene matches. The germline V gene encodes CDR1 LNHDA and CDR2 SQIVND (reference sequence). The CDR3 is 17 amino acids. Here the CDR3 reads CASSPQLAGGPVNEQFF. CDR3 coding DNA: TGTGCCAGTAGTCCTCAACTAGCGGGAGGGCCCGTCAATGAGCAGTTCTTC.

The gene calls are TRBV2 and TRBJ2-3; D possibly matches TRBD1 or TRBD2 (5 bases each). Trimming pared 1 base from V and 1 base from J, leaving 9 bases between. Germline lookup yields CDR1 SNHLY and CDR2 FYNNEI. This CDR3 comprises 15 residues. This CDR3 is CASSEGGDGTDTQYF. The DNA of the CDR3 is TGTGCCAGCAGTGAAGGAGGGGACGGCACAGATACGCAGTATTTT.

This chain connects TRBV6-1 to TRBJ1-1, with TRBD1 matching over 10 bases. V shed 5 bases, J shed 2 bases, and the junction held 2 bases outside the gene matches. Looked up from germline, CDR1 is MNHNS and CDR2 is SASEGT. The CDR3 covers 14 residues. The CDR3 sequence: CASSRQGANTEAFF. CDR3 DNA: TGTGCCAGCAGTAGACAGGGGGCTAACACTGAAGCTTTCTTT.

This clone appeared once. The chain carries TRBV7-9 and TRBJ2-2; possibly TRBD2 for D (6 bases). CDR1 is SEHNR, CDR2 FQNEAQ, per germline (reference sequence). The V end lost 3 bases, the J end lost 5 bases, and 19 bases lay between the germline ends. The CDR3 totals 17 residues. In DNA form, the CDR3 reads TGTGCCAGCAGCTTGCGAGGGACCCAAGGAGGGACCGGGGAGCTGTTTTTT. This translates into CASSLRGTQGGTGELFF.

The rearrangement joins TRBV5-1 to TRBJ2-3; the match to TRBD2 covers 7 bases. The CDR3 is made up of 17 amino acids. From germline, CDR1 is SGHRS and CDR2 YFSETQ. Trimming cost V 4 bases and J 0 bases; bases outside gene matches: 11. The CDR3 nucleotides read TGCGCCAGCAGCCCGGTAGGGTCTAGCGGTAGCACAGATACGCAGTATTTT. Its translation is CASSPVGSSGSTDTQYF.

The chain employs TRBV7-9 and TRBJ2-1; possible D gene TRBD2, 6 bases. The CDR3 has 13 amino acids. Germline lookup yields CDR1 SEHNR and CDR2 FQNEAQ (reference sequence). V was cut by 5 bases and J by 4 bases, with 9 bases left in between. The CDR3 protein is CASSRREYNEQFF. The CDR3 nucleotides read TGTGCCAGCAGCCGACGGGAGTACAATGAGCAGTTCTTC.

The V gene is TRBV14, the J gene TRBJ2-7, with 9 nucleotides matching TRBD2. Trimming took 0 bases from V and 3 from J; bases not matched to a gene: 9. Germline lookup yields CDR1 SGHDN and CDR2 FVKESK. The CDR3 has 17 residues. CDR3 in DNA: TGTGCCAGCAGCCAAGATTTGCGCCTAGCGGGGCTCTACGAGCAGTACTTC. Translation gives CASSQDLRLAGLYEQYF.

The gene calls are TRBV5-1 and TRBJ2-5; D is possibly TRBD2 (7 bases). The CDR3 sequence is 15 residues long. V lost 4 bases and J lost 3, with 16 bases in between. Germline values: CDR1 SGHRS, CDR2 YFSETQ. The CDR3 DNA is TGCGCCAGCAGCCCCGGGGGCCTAGCGGAAGAGACCCAGTACTTC. Translated, it gives CASSPGGLAEETQYF.

The count of this clone is one. The V gene is TRBV5-4, the J gene TRBJ1-2, with D possibly matching TRBD1 (6 bases). The length of the CDR3 is 15 residues. CDR1 SGHNT and CDR2 YYREEE come from the germline V gene (reference sequence). V dropped 0 bases and J dropped 4 bases, with 13 bases sitting between them. The CDR3 DNA reads as TGTGCCAGCAGCTTGGGCCAGGGGCTCGGCTATGGCTACACCTTC. Residues: CASSLGQGLGYGYTF.

V is TRBV5-1 and J is TRBJ2-5; 7 nucleotides align to TRBD2. J gave up 1 base and V 0 bases, and 6 bases lay outside the gene matches. The CDR3 totals 16 residues. CDR1 and CDR2 from the germline V gene are SGHRS and YFSETQ. The CDR3 DNA follows: TGCGCCAGCAGCTTGGCCCCGGCTAGCGGCCAAGAGACCCAGTACTTC. It encodes CASSLAPASGQETQYF.

V and J are TRBV14 and TRBJ1-2, with 9 bases matching TRBD1. After removal of 0 bases from V and 0 bases from J, the junction contained 2 bases not matched to a gene. Per germline, CDR1 SGHDN and CDR2 FVKESK. The CDR3 contains 16 residues. The CDR3 is CASSQDRDRANYGYTF. In DNA, the CDR3 is TGTGCCAGCAGCCAAGATCGGGACAGGGCTAACTATGGCTACACCTTC.

This chain links TRBV7-3 with TRBJ1-5; D call uncertain. Germline assignment: CDR1 SGHTA and CDR2 FQGTGA. There are 12 residues in the CDR3. Trimming cost V 2 bases and J 6 bases, with 5 bases left between them. The CDR3, as DNA: TGTGCCAGCAGCTTAGAGGGTCAGCCCCAGCATTTT. Its protein is CASSLEGQPQHF.

This clone turned up a few times. The rearrangement links TRBV2 to TRBJ2-5; 10 bases are a match to TRBD1. The germline V gene encodes CDR1 SNHLY and CDR2 FYNNEI. Unmatched junction bases numbered 10, after V lost 6 bases and J lost 6 bases. The CDR3 covers 15 residues. The CDR3, as DNA: TGTGCCAGCAGCACCGGGACAGGGGAGGTCCAGACCCAGTACTTC. Translating gives CASSTGTGEVQTQYF.

The chain carries TRBV19 and TRBJ1-1, with 7 bases fitting TRBD1. The CDR3 runs to 16 residues. The junction had 7 bases not matched to a gene; V was cut back by 3 bases and J by 0 bases. Germline-derived CDR1 and CDR2 are LNHDA and SQIVND (reference sequence). CDR3 amino acids: CASSIGPGGLNTEAFF. In nucleotides, the CDR3 is TGTGCCAGTAGTATTGGGCCAGGGGGTCTGAACACTGAAGCTTTCTTT.

This chain joins TRBV19 and TRBJ2-5, with a weak D call TRBD1 (6 bases). V was pared by 2 bases and J by 1 base, with 11 bases between. Germline loops: CDR1 LNHDA, CDR2 SQIVND (reference sequence). The CDR3 is 15 amino acids. The chain's CDR3 is CASSIIGQIQETQYF. As DNA, the CDR3 is TGTGCCAGTAGTATAATCGGACAGATCCAAGAGACCCAGTACTTC.

J is TRBJ1-2 and V is TRBV6-5; the D gene is possibly TRBD1 (6 bases). The CDR3 runs to 15 residues. V was shortened by 0 bases and J by 8 bases, with 16 bases between the two germline ends. Per germline, CDR1 MNHEY and CDR2 SVGAGI. The CDR3 DNA reads TGTGCCAGCAGTTACTCGATCGGCAGGGGTGCCGGCTACACCTTC. This encodes CASSYSIGRGAGYTF.

This clone was counted a single time. V and J are TRBV28 and TRBJ1-5; D not certain. V lost 3 bases and J 5 bases, leaving 14 bases between the germline ends. The CDR3 is made up of 15 amino acids. The germline CDR1 and CDR2 sequences are MDHEN and SYDVKM. The chain's CDR3 is CASSFSVGEYQPQHF. CDR3 bases: TGTGCCAGCAGTTTTTCCGTAGGAGAATATCAGCCCCAGCATTTT.

This chain joins TRBV28 and TRBJ1-5; the D gene is possibly TRBD1 (5 bases). The length of the CDR3 is 16 residues. V was pared by 2 bases and J by 0 bases, with 11 bases between. CDR1 is MDHEN, CDR2 SYDVKM, per germline. In nucleotides, the CDR3 is TGTGCCAGCAGTTTAGAGGGGACGGATAGCAATCAGCCCCAGCATTTT. Translation gives CASSLEGTDSNQPQHF.